Below, 28 T cell receptor beta chains from the same sample are listed, as sequenced in a study of T cells in Graves' hyperthyroidism and ophthalmopathy. Amplified TCR beta CDR3 regions came from RNA transcripts. During a first-round RT-PCR of the TCR CDR3, the HTBI primer set was used. TCRdb recomputed calls from the multiplex PCR reads with MiXCR, one row per CDR3 protein. The table records 540,000 or so distinct CDR3 sequences, roughly 50% of them present only once. The specimen was peripheral blood or thyroid tissue (not recorded which). These receptors all stem from an adult woman with Graves' disease, either hyperthyroidism or ophthalmopathy (not recorded which).

Only a few counts were recorded for this clonotype. This chain uses TRBV7-7 with TRBJ2-5; weak D call: TRBD2 (5 bases). Germline-derived CDR1 and CDR2 are SSHAT and FNYEAQ (reference sequence). The CDR3 runs to 13 residues. Trimming removed 6 bases at V and 5 bases at J, with 13 bases between. CDR3 region: CASSSGVLETQYF. DNA of the CDR3: TGTGCCAGCAGTTCCGGGGTGTTGGAGACCCAGTACTTC.

The chain carries TRBV7-2 and TRBJ2-5, with 14 bases matching TRBD2. The CDR3 is made up of 17 amino acids. V dropped 5 bases and J dropped 5; count of bases not matched to a gene: 10. The germline CDR1 and CDR2 sequences are SGHTA and FQGNSA. The CDR3 bases are TGTGCCAGCAGCCAAGATGCGGGACTAGCGGGAGTTGAGACCCAGTACTTC. Protein: CASSQDAGLAGVETQYF.

This clonotype was found many times. The CDR3 region has the DNA TGTGCCAGCAGGAGGCGGAATAACTATGGCTACACCTTC. It translates to CASRRRNNYGYTF. This rearrangement joins TRBV7-2 to TRBJ1-2, with D hard to call. Germline-derived CDR1 and CDR2 are SGHTA and FQGNSA. The germline V and J ends were trimmed by 6 bases and 1 base, with 9 bases remaining between them. The CDR3 consists of 13 residues.

In its sample, this clonotype was seen many times. V is TRBV11-2 and J is TRBJ1-4; D unresolved. The V gene's germline CDR1 is SGHAT and CDR2 FQNNGV. The CDR3 runs 15 residues. Trimming left V 0 bases short and J 8 bases short, with 13 bases between. The DNA of the CDR3 is TGTGCCAGCAGCTTAGACAGGAAAGACCCGGAAAAACTGTTTTTT. Its protein is CASSLDRKDPEKLFF. Combining the CDR3 with reference TRBV11-2 and TRBJ1-4 gives the whole variable domain EAGVAQSPRYKIIEKRQSVAFWCNPISGHATLYWYQQILGQGPKLLIQFQNNGVVDDSQLPKDRFSAERLKGVDSTLKIQPAKLEDSAVYLCASSLDRKDPEKLFFGSGTQLSVL.

In DNA form, the CDR3 reads TGCGCCAGCAGTGAGTCGTTAGGGATAGAAGAGACCCAGTACTTC. Translating it yields CASSESLGIEETQYF. The rearrangement links TRBV10-2 to TRBJ2-5, with unresolved D. This CDR3 region has 15 residues. Germline assignment: CDR1 WSHSY and CDR2 SAAADI. The germline V and J ends were trimmed by 0 bases and 3 bases, with 11 bases remaining between them.

On this clonotype: A much larger clone is a single base away; this may be a read error. V and J are TRBV10-3 and TRBJ2-7, with D unresolved. The CDR3 covers 14 residues. Germline V CDR1 and CDR2: ENHRY, SYGVKD. V was trimmed by 5 bases and J by 1 base, leaving 12 bases between them. CDR3: CAISSGKHSYEQYF. The CDR3 region has the DNA TGTGCCATCAGTTCGGGTAAACATTCCTACGAGCAGTACTTC.

This clonotype was picked up many times. The rearrangement uses TRBV7-8 and TRBJ1-5, with D perhaps matching TRBD1 (6 bases). The length of the CDR3 is 15 residues. Looked up from germline, CDR1 is SGHVS and CDR2 is FQNEAQ. V was cut by 4 bases and J by 7 bases, with 17 bases left in between. DNA of the CDR3: TGTGCCAGCAGCTCTGGCAGGCTGAGGGGGCAGCCCCAGCATTTT. Translating it yields CASSSGRLRGQPQHF.

V and J are TRBV7-2 and TRBJ2-5, with D tentatively TRBD2 (6 bases). Trimming took 3 bases from V and 5 from J, leaving 16 bases between them. This CDR3 comprises 15 residues. Per the germline V gene, CDR1 is SGHTA and CDR2 is FQGNSA. The DNA for the CDR3 is TGTGCCAGCAGCTTGTCCAGCGGAGGGAGGGAGACCCAGTACTTC. Protein sequence: CASSLSSGGRETQYF.

This clonotype was seen ten or more times. This chain joins TRBV5-1 and TRBJ2-6, with D uncertain. The V gene's germline CDR1 is SGHRS and CDR2 YFSETQ. V dropped 6 bases and J dropped 2 bases, with 12 bases sitting between them. This CDR3 is built from 15 residues. The CDR3 is CASTPSLAGANVLTF. For the CDR3, the DNA is TGCGCCAGCACCCCAAGCTTGGCTGGGGCCAACGTCCTGACTTTC.

This clonotype was counted between two and nine times. V usage is TRBV4-1 and J usage is TRBJ2-2, with 11 bases that match TRBD2. Per germline, CDR1 MGHRA and CDR2 YSYEKL. Trimming at V came to 3 bases and at J to 13 bases, leaving 16 bases not matched to a gene. There are 17 residues in the CDR3. In DNA form, the CDR3 reads TGCGCCAGCAGCCATATTAGCGGGAGGGCCTCTCGCCGGCCGCTGTTTTTT. The encoded protein is CASSHISGRASRRPLFF.

This clonotype was detected many times. The J gene is TRBJ1-1, the V gene TRBV11-2; D gene ambiguous. The germline CDR1 and CDR2 sequences are SGHAT and FQNNGV. Trimming removed 5 bases at V and 1 base at J, with 14 bases between. The CDR3 is 15 residues long. The CDR3 loop reads CASSENGVQNTEAFF. DNA of the CDR3: TGTGCCAGCAGCGAAAACGGGGTTCAGAACACTGAAGCTTTCTTT.

The CDR3 nucleotides read TGTGCCATCAGTGCCCTAACAGGGACGGAGAATAAAGAGACCCAGTACTTC. Translated, it gives CAISALTGTENKETQYF. J is TRBJ2-5 and V is TRBV10-3; the D gene is possibly TRBD1 (6 bases). Germline CDR1 ENHRY, CDR2 SYGVKD. V was clipped by 4 bases and J by 3 bases, with 21 bases between them. The CDR3 sequence is 17 residues long.

The chain recombines TRBV7-8 with TRBJ1-4, with no clear D. The CDR3 covers 13 residues. Germline V gene data show CDR1 as SGHVS and CDR2 as FQNEAQ. The V end was cut by 1 base, the J end by 5 bases, with 5 bases between. The CDR3: CASSLGLNEKLFF. In nucleotides, the CDR3 is TGTGCCAGCAGCTTAGGACTCAATGAAAAACTGTTTTTT. Variable domain in full (rest from reference TRBV7-8 and TRBJ1-4): GAGVSQSPRYKVAKRGQDVALRCDPISGHVSLFWYQQALGQGPEFLTYFQNEAQLDKSGLPSDRFFAERPEGSVSTLKIQRTQQEDSAVYLCASSLGLNEKLFFGSGTQLSVL.

The chain employs TRBV11-2 and TRBJ1-4; the D gene is possibly TRBD1 (6 bases). The CDR3 has 14 residues. Germline CDR1 is SGHAT and CDR2 is FQNNGV. V was clipped by 5 bases and J by 5 bases, with 12 bases between them. In nucleotides, the CDR3 is TGTGCCAGCAGCACTTCAGGGGAGAATGAAAAACTGTTTTTT. Encoded protein: CASSTSGENEKLFF. Complete variable domain (other parts from reference TRBV11-2 and TRBJ1-4): EAGVAQSPRYKIIEKRQSVAFWCNPISGHATLYWYQQILGQGPKLLIQFQNNGVVDDSQLPKDRFSAERLKGVDSTLKIQPAKLEDSAVYLCASSTSGENEKLFFGSGTQLSVL.

At least ten counts were recorded for this clonotype. The chain combines TRBV6-5 with TRBJ1-5; D is ambiguous. Germline V gene sequence: CDR1 MNHEY, CDR2 SVGAGI. The CDR3 runs to 10 residues. CDR3 DNA sequence: TGTGCTAGAGTAGATCAGCCCCAGCATTTT. Protein: CARVDQPQHF.

Concerning this clonotype itself: With a much larger clone just one base away, this may be a read error. V is TRBV4-1 and J is TRBJ2-7; D perhaps matches TRBD2 (5 bases). The CDR3 sequence is 14 residues long. Germline CDR1 MGHRA, CDR2 YSYEKL. The V end lost 4 bases, the J end lost 3 bases, and 13 bases lay between the germline ends. The CDR3 DNA sequence: TGCGCCAGCAGCCCCAACAAGGGAGTCTACGAGCAGTACTTC. This translates into CASSPNKGVYEQYF.

This clonotype was picked up many times. The rearrangement joins TRBV20-1 to TRBJ1-5, with D tentatively TRBD1 (5 bases). This CDR3 comprises 12 residues. With 5 bases removed from V and 7 bases from J, the gap between germline ends came to 12 bases. Germline V gene lookup returns CDR1 DFQATT and CDR2 SNEGSKA (reference sequence). This chain's CDR3 is CSAGDYSQPQHF. CDR3 coding DNA: TGCAGTGCTGGGGACTACTCGCAGCCCCAGCATTTT.

This clonotype has a handful of counts. V is TRBV28 and J is TRBJ2-7; perhaps TRBD1 as D (6 bases). CDR1 is MDHEN, CDR2 SYDVKM, per germline. The CDR3 has 15 amino acids. V was shortened by 6 bases and J by 0 bases, with 15 bases between the two germline ends. DNA for the CDR3: TGTGCCAGCAGCATCATCGGCAGGGGCTCCTACGAGCAGTACTTC. Encoded protein: CASSIIGRGSYEQYF.

This clonotype was detected many times. J is TRBJ1-6 and V is TRBV20-1; D might be TRBD1 (5 bases). Germline V gene lookup returns CDR1 DFQATT and CDR2 SNEGSKA (reference sequence). The CDR3 has 14 residues. The V and J ends lost 4 bases and 10 bases respectively, with 17 bases between them. The CDR3 loop is CSANQGEVNSPLHF. The CDR3 DNA follows: TGCAGTGCTAACCAGGGTGAGGTTAACTCACCCCTCCACTTT.

Many counts were recorded for this clonotype. The genes are TRBV28 and TRBJ1-5, with 7 bases lining up with TRBD1. Germline-derived CDR1 and CDR2 are MDHEN and SYDVKM. V lost 10 bases, J lost 4 bases, and 4 bases stayed unmatched. This CDR3 comprises 12 residues. CDR3 loop: CATKGANQPQHF. CDR3 in DNA: TGTGCCACCAAGGGGGCTAATCAGCCCCAGCATTTT. Based on the CDR3 plus reference TRBV28 and TRBJ1-5, the full variable domain is DVKVTQSSRYLVKRTGEKVFLECVQDMDHENMFWYRQDPGLGLRLIYFSYDVKMKEKGDIPEGYSVSREKKERFSLILESASTNQTSMYLCATKGANQPQHFGDGTRLSIL.

This clonotype was seen ten or more times. The V call is TRBV7-9, the J call TRBJ1-4, with D unclear. Germline loops: CDR1 SEHNR, CDR2 FQNEAQ (reference sequence). CDR3 size: 14 residues. V lost 2 bases, J lost 2 bases, and 6 bases lay in between. Here the CDR3 DNA reads TGTGCCAGCAGCTTAATGGGCACTAATGAAAAACTGTTTTTT. Translating it yields CASSLMGTNEKLFF.

This clonotype was detected many times. The rearrangement uses TRBV12-3 or TRBV12-4 and TRBJ1-1; D perhaps matches TRBD1 (5 bases). The CDR3 runs 13 residues. Trimming left V 4 bases short and J 3 bases short, with 9 bases between. CDR3 nucleotide sequence: TGTGCCAGCAGTTGGGGGAGGGACACTGAAGCTTTCTTT. Its protein is CASSWGRDTEAFF.

Points on this clonotype: Being one base from a much bigger clone, this may be a read error. The V and J genes are TRBV6-1 and TRBJ2-7; tentative D call: TRBD2 (6 bases). Looked up from germline, CDR1 is MNHNS and CDR2 is SASEGT. The CDR3 has 14 amino acids. In nucleotides, the CDR3 is TGTGCCAGCAGTTACTCTAGCGCCTCCCACGAGCAGTACTTC. This gives the protein CASSYSSASHEQYF.

This clonotype appeared a single time. The chain links TRBV4-1 to TRBJ2-2, with D perhaps assigned TRBD1 or TRBD2 (6 bases each). CDR1 and CDR2 from the germline V gene are MGHRA and YSYEKL. This CDR3 comprises 14 residues. Trimming cost V 4 bases and J 3 bases, with 9 bases left between them. The CDR3 is CASSPRGDTGELFF. The DNA of the CDR3 is TGCGCCAGCAGCCCTAGGGGGGACACCGGGGAGCTGTTTTTT.

This clonotype was observed once. The chain recombines TRBV19 with TRBJ2-7; D possibly corresponds to TRBD2 (6 bases). Germline V gives CDR1 LNHDA, CDR2 SQIVND (reference sequence). This CDR3 comprises 17 residues. The ends were cut back, 5 bases at V and 0 bases at J, with 20 bases in the middle. The CDR3 sequence: CASSLGDFPGTSYEQYF. CDR3 nucleotide sequence: TGTGCCAGTAGTCTAGGGGACTTCCCGGGGACCTCCTACGAGCAGTACTTC.

As to this clonotype: A much larger clone differs by one base, so this may be a read error. V and J are TRBV30 and TRBJ1-3; a weak D match, TRBD1 (5 bases). The V gene's germline CDR1 is GTSNPN and CDR2 SVGIG (reference sequence). This CDR3 has 15 residues. CDR3 nucleotide sequence: TGTGCCTGGAGTCGCGGGGGAGGGTCTGGAAGCACCATATATTTT. Amino acid sequence: CAWSRGGGSGSTIYF.

Notes on this clonotype: This may stem from a read error, because a much larger clone lies one nucleotide away. This CDR3 is missing its conserved last phenylalanine or tryptophan, likely due to a read error. CDR3 bases: TGTGCCAGCACAAACAGGGGGACTTACGAGCAGTACTCC. Amino acid sequence: CASTNRGTYEQYS. The gene calls are TRBV7-2 and TRBJ2-7; TRBD1 matches 8 bases. The trim removed 7 bases at V and 4 bases at J, leaving 6 bases unmatched. The CDR3 runs to 13 residues. Germline assignment: CDR1 SGHTA and CDR2 FQGNSA.

CDR3 DNA: TGTGCCAGCTCAGAAAGTGCAGCTGGGGCCAACGTCCTGACTTTC. Protein product: CASSESAAGANVLTF. J is TRBJ2-6 and V is TRBV18, with D hard to call. The V end was cut by 5 bases, the J end by 2 bases, with 10 bases between. Germline values: CDR1 KGHSH, CDR2 LQKENI. CDR3 length: 15 residues. Variable domain in full (rest from reference TRBV18 and TRBJ2-6): NAGVMQNPRHLVRRRGQEARLRCSPMKGHSHVYWYRQLPEEGLKFMVYLQKENIIDESGMPKERFSAEFPKEGPSILRIQQVVRGDSAAYFCASSESAAGANVLTFGAGSRLTVL.